This TCR beta chain derives from a study of cytomegalovirus exposure and HLA in healthy donors. Germline-derived CDR1 and CDR2 are SQVTM and ANQGSEA. This CDR3 is built from 15 residues. 60 Vbeta and 13 Jbeta primers were used in PCR. Sequencing used immunoSEQ multiplex PCR; TCRdb keeps in-frame clones, though not all of them. The sample shows more than 90,000 clones, roughly 66% of them seen only once. This sequence originates from a woman in her twenties or thirties in good health and CMV-seronegative. The chain couples TRBV29-1 to TRBJ2-5; 10 bases map to TRBD2. Sample: PBMCs. CDR3 nucleotide sequence: TGCAGTTACTGGTTCGGGCTAGCGGGAGAAGAGACCCAGTACTTC. Amino acid sequence: CSYWFGLAGEETQYF.